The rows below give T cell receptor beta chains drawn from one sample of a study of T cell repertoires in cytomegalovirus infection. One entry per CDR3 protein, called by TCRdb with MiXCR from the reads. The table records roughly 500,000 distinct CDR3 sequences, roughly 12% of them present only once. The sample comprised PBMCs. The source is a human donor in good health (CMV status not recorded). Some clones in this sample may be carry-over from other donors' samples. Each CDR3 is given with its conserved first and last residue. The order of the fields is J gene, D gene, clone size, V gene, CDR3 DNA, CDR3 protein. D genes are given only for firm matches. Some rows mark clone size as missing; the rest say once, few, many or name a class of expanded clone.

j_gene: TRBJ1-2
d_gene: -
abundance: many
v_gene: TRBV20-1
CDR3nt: TGCAGTGCTAGAGAAGGGGTCTATGGCTACACCTTC
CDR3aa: CSAREGVYGYTF

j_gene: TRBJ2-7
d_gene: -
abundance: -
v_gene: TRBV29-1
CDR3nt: TGCAGCGCTCACTCGGGACTCTCCTACGAGCAGTACTTC
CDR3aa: CSAHSGLSYEQYF

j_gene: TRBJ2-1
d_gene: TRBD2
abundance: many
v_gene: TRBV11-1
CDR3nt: TGTGCCAGCAGCCTGGGACTAGCGGGAGACTACAATGAGCAGTTCTTC
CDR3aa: CASSLGLAGDYNEQFF

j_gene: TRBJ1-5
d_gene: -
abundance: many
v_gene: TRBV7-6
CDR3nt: TGTGCCAGCAGCTTAGGGCTCTATAGCAATCAGCCCCAGCATTTT
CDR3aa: CASSLGLYSNQPQHF

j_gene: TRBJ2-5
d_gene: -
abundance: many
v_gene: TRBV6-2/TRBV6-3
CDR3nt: TGTGCCAGCAGTTACGGTGTTGGGGGGGCTCGAGAGACCCAGTACTTC
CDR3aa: CASSYGVGGARETQYF

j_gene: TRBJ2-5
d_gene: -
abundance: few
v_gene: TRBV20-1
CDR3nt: TGCAGTGCTTTCTCGACTATACAAGAGACCCAGTACTTC
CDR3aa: CSAFSTIQETQYF

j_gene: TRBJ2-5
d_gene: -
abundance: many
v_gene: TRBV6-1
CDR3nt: TGTGCCAGCAGCTGGGACGCCCGAGGGGAGACCCAGTACTTC
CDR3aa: CASSWDARGETQYF

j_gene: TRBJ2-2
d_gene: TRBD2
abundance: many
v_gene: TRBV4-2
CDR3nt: TGTGCCAGCAGCCAAGGGGACTACGCGAACACCGGGGAGCTGTTTTTT
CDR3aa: CASSQGDYANTGELFF

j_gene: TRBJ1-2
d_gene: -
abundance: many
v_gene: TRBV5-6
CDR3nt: TGTGCCAGCAGCCTAGACAGCATCTCTGGCTACACCTTC
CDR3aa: CASSLDSISGYTF

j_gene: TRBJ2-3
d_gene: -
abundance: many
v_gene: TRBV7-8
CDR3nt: TGTGCCAGCAGCTTAGGGGAAGATACGCAGTATTTT
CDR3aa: CASSLGEDTQYF

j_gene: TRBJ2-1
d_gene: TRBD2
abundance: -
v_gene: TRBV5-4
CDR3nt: TGTGCCAGCAGCCCCGGCGGGAGTGGGGAATTGGAGCAGTTCTTC
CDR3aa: CASSPGGSGELEQFF

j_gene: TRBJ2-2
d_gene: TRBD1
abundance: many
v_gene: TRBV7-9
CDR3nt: TGTGCCAGCAGCTTATGGGACAGGCACACCGGGGAGCTGTTTTTT
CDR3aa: CASSLWDRHTGELFF

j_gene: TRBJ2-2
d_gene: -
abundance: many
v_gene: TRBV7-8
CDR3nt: TGTGCCAGCAGCGATGTTCCGAACACCGGGGAGCTGTTTTTT
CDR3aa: CASSDVPNTGELFF

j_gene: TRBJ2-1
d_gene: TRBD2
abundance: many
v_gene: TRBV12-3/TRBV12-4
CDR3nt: TGTGCCAGCAGCCCCTTCCTAGCGGAATCCTACAATGAGCAGTTCTTC
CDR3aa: CASSPFLAESYNEQFF

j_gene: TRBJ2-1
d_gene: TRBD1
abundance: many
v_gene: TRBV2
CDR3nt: TGTGCCAGCAGTGCACAGGGGAGCTCCTACAATGAGCAGTTCTTC
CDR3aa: CASSAQGSSYNEQFF

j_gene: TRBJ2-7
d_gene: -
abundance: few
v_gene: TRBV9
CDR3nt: TGTGCCAGCAGCCCTTTAGGGGGTAGCGGCTACGAGCAGTACTTC
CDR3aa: CASSPLGGSGYEQYF

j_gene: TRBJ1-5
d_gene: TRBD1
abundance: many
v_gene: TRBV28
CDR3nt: TGTGCCGGTGGGGACAGGGGCGGCAATCAGCCCCAGCATTTT
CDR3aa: CAGGDRGGNQPQHF

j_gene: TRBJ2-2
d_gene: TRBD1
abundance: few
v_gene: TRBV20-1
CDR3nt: TGCAGTGCTCCCGGGACAGGGGTTACCGGGGAGCTGTTTTTT
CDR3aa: CSAPGTGVTGELFF

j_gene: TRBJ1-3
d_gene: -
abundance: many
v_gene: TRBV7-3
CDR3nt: TGTGCCAGCAGCAGTAACTCTGGAAACACCATATATTTT
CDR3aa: CASSSNSGNTIYF

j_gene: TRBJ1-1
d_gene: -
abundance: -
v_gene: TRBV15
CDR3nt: TGTGCCACCAGCAGAGTTGAGGATTCCGGAGCTTTCTTT
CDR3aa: CATSRVEDSGAFF

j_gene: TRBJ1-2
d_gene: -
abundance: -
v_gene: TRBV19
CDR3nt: TGTGCCAGTAGAGGACGGACCGATAACTATGGCTACACCTTC
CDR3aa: CASRGRTDNYGYTF

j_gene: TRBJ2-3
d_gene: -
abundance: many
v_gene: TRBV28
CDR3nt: TGTGCCAGCAGTCGTCAAGGGTCGGATACGCAGTATTTT
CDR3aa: CASSRQGSDTQYF

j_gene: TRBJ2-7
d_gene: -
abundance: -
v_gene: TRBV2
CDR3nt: TGTGCCAGCAGTTTCGGACTCGGCCGACCCGAGCAGTACTTC
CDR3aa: CASSFGLGRPEQYF

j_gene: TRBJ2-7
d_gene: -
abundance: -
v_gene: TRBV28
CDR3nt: TGTGCCAGCAGTTTACTGTCCGGGGCCATTTCTTACGAGCAGTACTTC
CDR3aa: CASSLLSGAISYEQYF

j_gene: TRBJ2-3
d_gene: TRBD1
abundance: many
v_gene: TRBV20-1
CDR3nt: TGCAGTGCTCGTCTCCCGGCGAAGGGGGCAGGAGATACGCAGTATTTT
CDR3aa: CSARLPAKGAGDTQYF

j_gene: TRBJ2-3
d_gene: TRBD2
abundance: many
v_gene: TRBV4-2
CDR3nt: TGTGCCAGCAGCCAAGCCAGCGGGAGTGGCACAGATACGCAGTATTTT
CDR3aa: CASSQASGSGTDTQYF

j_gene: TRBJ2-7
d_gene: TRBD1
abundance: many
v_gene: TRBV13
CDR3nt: TGTGCCAGCAGCGAAGGGGACAGGACCTCCTACGAGCAGTACTTC
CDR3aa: CASSEGDRTSYEQYF

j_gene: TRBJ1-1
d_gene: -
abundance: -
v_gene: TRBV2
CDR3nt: TGTGCCAGCAGTAAGGACAGCGCGGACACTGAAGCTTTCTTT
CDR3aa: CASSKDSADTEAFF

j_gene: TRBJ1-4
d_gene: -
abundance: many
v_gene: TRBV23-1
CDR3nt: TGCGCCAGCGGCCAGGGGCACAATGAAAAACTGTTTTTT
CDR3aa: CASGQGHNEKLFF

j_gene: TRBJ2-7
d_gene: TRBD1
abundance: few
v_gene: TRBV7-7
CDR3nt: TGTGCCAGCAGCATAGGGCCGGGACAGGGGAAGTACGAGCAGTACTTC
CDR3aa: CASSIGPGQGKYEQYF

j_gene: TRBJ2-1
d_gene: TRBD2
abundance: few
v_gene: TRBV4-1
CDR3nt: TGTGCCAGCAGCCAAGATAGGGGCGGGAGAGGCAATGAGCAGTTCTTC
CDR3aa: CASSQDRGGRGNEQFF

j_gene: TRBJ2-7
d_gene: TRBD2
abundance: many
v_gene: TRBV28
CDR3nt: TGTGCCAGCAGTTTTCCGGGGGGGCCCTCCTACGAGCAGTACTTC
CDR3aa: CASSFPGGPSYEQYF

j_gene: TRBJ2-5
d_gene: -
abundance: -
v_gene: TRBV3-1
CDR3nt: TGTGCCAGCAGCCAAGATCCCGCGAGGGGCCACCTCCAAGAGACCCAGTACTTC
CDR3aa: CASSQDPARGHLQETQYF

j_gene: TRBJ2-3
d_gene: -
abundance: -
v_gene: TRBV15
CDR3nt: TGTGCCACCAGCAGAGATCCGGGGCCCACAGATACGCAGTATTTT
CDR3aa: CATSRDPGPTDTQYF

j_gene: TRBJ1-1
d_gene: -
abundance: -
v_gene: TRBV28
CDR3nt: TGTGCCAGCAGTACATGGACGGAGGGTAAAAGTGAAGCTTTCTTT
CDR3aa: CASSTWTEGKSEAFF

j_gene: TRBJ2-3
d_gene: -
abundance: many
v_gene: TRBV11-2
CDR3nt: TGTGCCAGCACTCCGTCCACAGATACGCAGTATTTT
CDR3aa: CASTPSTDTQYF

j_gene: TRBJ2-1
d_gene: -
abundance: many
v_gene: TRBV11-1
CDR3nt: TGTGCCAGCAGTCTCGTTGGTAGGGACAATGAGCAGTTCTTC
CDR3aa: CASSLVGRDNEQFF

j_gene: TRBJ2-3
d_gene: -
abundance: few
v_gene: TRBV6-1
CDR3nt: TGTGCCAGCAGTGAAGGGGTAGGGGCCCCGGGGACAGATACGCAGTATTTT
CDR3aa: CASSEGVGAPGTDTQYF

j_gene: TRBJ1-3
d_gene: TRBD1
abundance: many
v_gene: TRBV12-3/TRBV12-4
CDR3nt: TGTGCCAGCAGCGGGACAGGGGGCCCTGGAAACACCATATATTTT
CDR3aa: CASSGTGGPGNTIYF

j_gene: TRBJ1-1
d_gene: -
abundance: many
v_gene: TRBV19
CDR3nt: TGTGCCAGTAGTATAGAAAGAGGGGTCGCTGAAGCTTTCTTT
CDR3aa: CASSIERGVAEAFF

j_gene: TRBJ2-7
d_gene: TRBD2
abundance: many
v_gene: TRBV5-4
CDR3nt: TGTGCCAGCAGCTTCCCCGGGGGGGACGAGCAGTACTTC
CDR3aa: CASSFPGGDEQYF

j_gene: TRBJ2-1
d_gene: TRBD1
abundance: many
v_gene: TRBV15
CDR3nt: TGTGCCACCAGCAGAGGGCGGACAGGGGGCGATGAGCAGTTCTTC
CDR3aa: CATSRGRTGGDEQFF

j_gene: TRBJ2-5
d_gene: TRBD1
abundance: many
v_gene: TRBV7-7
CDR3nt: TGTGCCAGCAGCTCCGGACAGGGAAAATTATTTGAGACCCAGTACTTC
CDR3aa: CASSSGQGKLFETQYF

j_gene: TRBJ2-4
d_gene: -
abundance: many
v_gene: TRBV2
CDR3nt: TGTGCCAGCAACATTCGGGGGGCCAAAAACATTCAGTACTTC
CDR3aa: CASNIRGAKNIQYF

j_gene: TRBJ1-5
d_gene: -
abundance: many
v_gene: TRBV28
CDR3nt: TGTGCCAGCACCCCTCGGGGGGCTCATCAGCCCCAGCATTTT
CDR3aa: CASTPRGAHQPQHF

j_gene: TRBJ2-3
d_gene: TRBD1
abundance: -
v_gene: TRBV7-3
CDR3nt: TGTGCCAGCAGCCCGCCAGGGGGCCATACGCAGTATTTT
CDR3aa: CASSPPGGHTQYF

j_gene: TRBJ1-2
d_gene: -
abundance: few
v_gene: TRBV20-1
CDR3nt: TGCAGTGCTAGAGGCCTCCCCGGGGAAGATGGCTACACCTTC
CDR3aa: CSARGLPGEDGYTF

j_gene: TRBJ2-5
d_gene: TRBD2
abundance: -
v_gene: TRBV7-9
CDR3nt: TGTGCCAGCAGCTTAGTTCAGGGAGGGGCGGGGGAGACCCAGTACTTC
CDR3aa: CASSLVQGGAGETQYF

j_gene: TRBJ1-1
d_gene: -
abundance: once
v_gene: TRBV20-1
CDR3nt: TGCAGTGCTTTCGGAGGGAGGGAGTCTGAAGCTTTCTTT
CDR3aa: CSAFGGRESEAFF